Listed below are T cell receptor beta chains from one sample, sequenced in a study of cytomegalovirus exposure and HLA in healthy donors. Libraries were prepared by immunoSEQ multiplex PCR; TCRdb keeps only in-frame clonotypes and omits some of them. This sample contains approximately 50,000 clones. The source material was PBMCs. These receptors were collected from a middle-aged woman in good health and CMV-seronegative. CDR3s leave out the opening cysteine and the closing phenylalanine or tryptophan. Fields, in order: J gene, V gene, D gene, CDR3 protein. D genes are given only for firm matches.

TRBJ2-5,TRBV30,-,AWSVTGSETQY
TRBJ1-1,TRBV7-9,-,ASRLGRGEAF
TRBJ2-7,TRBV27,-,ASSLTGHLYEQY
TRBJ2-3,TRBV9,TRBD2,ASSCLAGGLGGTDTQY
TRBJ1-1,TRBV18,TRBD1,ASSPRDRNTEAF
TRBJ1-3,TRBV6-4,-,ATSYHSIPGYEGNTIY
TRBJ2-3,TRBV28,TRBD1,ASSLPGQGGGATQY
TRBJ2-6,TRBV5-6,-,ASSFIGSSGANVLT
TRBJ2-3,TRBV4-1,TRBD2,ASSPNPLAGGTDTQY
TRBJ2-3,TRBV6-6,TRBD1,ASTIGGADTQY
TRBJ2-3,TRBV6-1,-,ATLERGNKDTQY
TRBJ2-7,TRBV5-3,TRBD2,ARSLGSPGGERYEQY
TRBJ1-2,TRBV7-9,TRBD1,ASSFPGQKTNYGYT
TRBJ2-5,TRBV19,TRBD1,ASSTGTGRLQETQY
TRBJ1-1,TRBV9,-,ASTESCRAF
TRBJ1-1,TRBV7-3,-,ASSSGGPNTEAF
TRBJ2-7,TRBV7-2,-,ASSLGLVLGYEQY
TRBJ2-5,TRBV7-2,-,ASSFGGGSETQY
TRBJ1-5,TRBV18,TRBD1,ASSAQGASNQPQH
TRBJ2-7,TRBV6-5,TRBD1,ASRIREPQGVEQY
TRBJ2-1,TRBV4-2,TRBD2,ASSQGTSGGITNEQF
TRBJ2-1,TRBV5-4,-,ASSRAAGSREQF
TRBJ2-7,TRBV19,TRBD1,ASSDQLPGTGSTYEQY
TRBJ2-5,TRBV2,-,ASRIDRHQENQY
TRBJ2-7,TRBV29-1,TRBD1,SVAPRDSYEQY
TRBJ2-1,TRBV4-3,-,ASSQDRERERNEQF
TRBJ1-1,TRBV6-1,TRBD1,ASRRGQGNTEAF
TRBJ2-7,TRBV19,-,ASSISSSYEQY
TRBJ2-6,TRBV7-2,TRBD1,ASSRQGAGANVLT
TRBJ2-2,TRBV6-1,TRBD1,ASSEYSRQGYNTGELF
TRBJ2-7,TRBV18,TRBD2,ASSDRLAGDEQY
TRBJ2-7,TRBV5-1,-,ASSQTSYEQY
TRBJ2-5,TRBV6-1,TRBD2,ASSEVGSGGGRTQY
TRBJ2-7,TRBV5-1,-,ASSFQGEAFPYEQY
TRBJ1-3,TRBV6-1,TRBD1,ASSEQTGESGNTIY
TRBJ2-2,TRBV28,-,ASSPLGDINTGELF
TRBJ1-5,TRBV5-5,-,ASSTRTDLGYNQPQH
TRBJ1-1,TRBV2,-,AASGMVEAF
TRBJ2-7,TRBV29-1,TRBD1,SITGESYEQY
TRBJ1-2,TRBV4-1,TRBD1,ASSQDERTGRLGGYT
TRBJ2-2,TRBV7-9,TRBD2,ASRLAGVGTGELF
TRBJ1-1,TRBV2,-,ASSLEGRTEAF
TRBJ1-5,TRBV5-6,-,ASSQPGYQPQH
TRBJ2-2,TRBV10-3,TRBD2,AISEPGTSENTGELF
TRBJ1-6,TRBV27,TRBD1,ASSLDRAGSSPLH
TRBJ1-1,TRBV10-2,-,ATRQSFMNTEAF
TRBJ1-2,TRBV30,TRBD1,AWRARQGSSYYGYT
TRBJ2-3,TRBV4-2,TRBD2,ASSPAGGLAGAKGTQY
TRBJ2-5,TRBV15,-,ATSRDPGQETQY
TRBJ2-7,TRBV7-6,-,ASSLTSYEQY